A single sample is the source of the 5 T cell receptor beta chains below, sequenced in a study of long-term antiretroviral therapy in people with HIV. Survey-level resolution applied to immunoSEQ assay v3.0. TCRdb's table, derived via immunoSEQ multiplex PCR, lists solely in-frame clones and lacks some. The data hold about 10,000 clones, with 80% to 90% observed a single time. Sequenced material: unsorted PBMCs, taken 0.2 years before starting antiretroviral therapy. Receptors were obtained from a woman aged 40 to 49 with HIV.

This clone was observed a single time. This chain connects TRBV6-1 to TRBJ1-2; perhaps TRBD1 as D (5 bases). V was clipped by 2 bases and J by 2 bases, with 15 bases between them. Germline assignment: CDR1 MNHNS and CDR2 SASEGT. The CDR3 covers 16 residues. The CDR3 DNA sequence: TGTGCCAGCAGTGAAATCGGAAGACAGAAGAACTATGGCTACACCTTC. It yields the protein CASSEIGRQKNYGYTF.

J is TRBJ1-2 and V is TRBV6-1, with a weak D call TRBD1 (5 bases). Trimming pared 4 bases from V and 4 bases from J, leaving 13 bases between. CDR3 length: 14 residues. CDR1 is MNHNS, CDR2 SASEGT, per germline. As DNA, the CDR3 is TGTGCCAGCAGTGGCGGCAGGGAGGCCTATGGCTACACCTTC. This sequence encodes CASSGGREAYGYTF.

The chain couples TRBV7-2 to TRBJ1-2; 8 nucleotides line up with TRBD1. This CDR3 is built from 15 residues. CDR1 SGHTA and CDR2 FQGNSA come from the germline V gene. V was clipped by 5 bases and J by 5 bases; unmatched bases: 10. The CDR3 protein is CASSRTGTGVYGYTF. The CDR3 nucleotides read TGTGCCAGCAGCCGAACCGGGACAGGCGTTTATGGCTACACCTTC. The full variable domain, rest sourced from reference TRBV7-2 and TRBJ1-2, is GAGVSQSPSNKVTEKGKDVELRCDPISGHTALYWYRQSLGQGLEFLIYFQGNSAPDKSGLPSDRFSAERTGGSVSTLTIQRTQQEDSAVYLCASSRTGTGVYGYTFGSGTRLTVV.

The chain joins TRBV15 to TRBJ1-2; D is undetermined. CDR1 and CDR2 from the germline V gene are LNHNV and YYDKDF (reference sequence). CDR3 length: 15 residues. V was cut by 0 bases and J by 3 bases, with 11 bases left in between. The CDR3 coding sequence is TGTGCCACCAGCAGAGACCGTGGGTTGGACTATGGCTACACCTTC. Its protein is CATSRDRGLDYGYTF.

This chain's CDR3 is CASREPQETEAFF. The CDR3 region has the DNA TGTGCCAGCAGGGAACCCCAAGAGACTGAAGCTTTCTTT. The chain combines TRBV6-5 with TRBJ1-1; D remains unclear. V lost 6 bases, J lost 5 bases, and 13 bases lay in between. The CDR3 extends over 13 amino acids. CDR1 and CDR2 from the germline V gene are MNHEY and SVGAGI.